The sequence of this T cell receptor (beta chain) was determined in a study of shared clonotypes between healthy human individuals. The protocol was immunoSEQ multiplex PCR, while the TCRdb copy is restricted to in-frame clones and leaves out a portion. The repertoire has 2 million to 3 million clones, approximately 94% of them found once; the top ten carry roughly 0.36%. The germline V gene encodes CDR1 SGHTA and CDR2 FQGTGA. Trimming left V 5 bases short and J 1 base short, with 14 bases between. This CDR3 comprises 15 residues. Naive CD45RA+ and memory CD45RA-negative subsets were split from CD4+ cells.

Sequences were obtained from naive CD4+ T cells from PBMCs. Subset in this sample: CD45RA+ positively selected. This chain uses TRBV7-3 with TRBJ2-5, with D perhaps assigned TRBD1 or TRBD2 (5 bases each). The clonotype comes from a young man in good health. Some clones in this sample may be carry-over from other donors' samples. In DNA, the CDR3 is TGTGCCAGCAGCCCGGGACCCTTGCGCCAAGAGACCCAGTACTTC. Its translation: CASSPGPLRQETQYF.